This TCR beta chain was identified in a study of beta chain features in type 1 diabetes. Study-wide results and limits: Patients with type 1 diabetes showed fewer VDJ junction insertions and more deletions. Shortening of TCRB CDR3s, moderate but significant, appeared in all four CD4+ subsets of Type 1 diabetes patients.

With 4 bases clipped from V and 0 bases from J, the junction kept 6 bases outside the gene matches. The CDR3 sequence is 17 residues long. Germline CDR1 and CDR2: SGDLS and YYNGEE. Via the markers CD45RO/CCR7/CD25/CD127/CD95/CD27, stem cell-like memory, regulatory, central memory and naive CD4+ cells were sorted. About this clone itself: Its antigen remains unidentified.

Since all of the isolated RNA was reverse transcribed, expressed TCRB transcripts were what got sequenced. Libraries were prepared by immunoSEQ multiplex PCR; TCRdb keeps only in-frame clonotypes and omits some of them. The data contain 200,000 to 250,000 clones, 9.6% of them seen just once; the ten biggest clones take up about 0.037%. The sequenced material came from naive CD4+ T cells from blood. This sequence originates from a woman aged 18-29 years in good health. This chain connects TRBV9 to TRBJ2-3, with 12 bases lining up with TRBD2. CDR3 DNA sequence: TGTGCCAGCAGCTCCCGGACTAGCGGGACTAGCACAGATACGCAGTATTTT. Protein: CASSSRTSGTSTDTQYF.